Given below is one T cell receptor (beta chain) in context. Its antigen is not identified. Combining a sample-barcoded 5' primer with a J-beta primer mix, a second PCR ran for about 7 to 11 cycles. TCRdb re-analysed the 5' RACE reads in MiXCR, keeping a single row per CDR3 protein. The sample records about 1.1 million distinct CDR3 sequences, 35% to 40% being singletons. This sample stems from a study of blood T cells in healthy people across ages. Findings of the study overall: Diversity of TCR beta correlated strongly with naive T cell percentage.

This CDR3 region has 12 residues. Trimming took off 5 bases at V and 11 bases at J, with 15 bases between the two ends. The sequenced material came from blood. This chain links TRBV12-3 or TRBV12-4 with TRBJ1-1; maybe TRBD1 (5 bases). The sequence came from a man aged 18 to 29 in good health. CDR3 nucleotide sequence: TGTGCCAGCAGTCCCCCGGGGCGAGGGGCTTTCTTT. Protein: CASSPPGRGAFF.